These T cell receptor beta chains were read from a single sample in a study of molecular identifiers for immune sequencing clone quantification. TCRdb ran MiXCR on the PCR reads and lists one entry per CDR3 protein. The data contain approximately 59,000 distinct CDR3 sequences, roughly 20% of them singletons. Sequences were obtained from naive CD8+ T cells from blood, with Jurkat cell RNA spiked in. The receptors derive from a human donor in good health. Some libraries in this study had Jurkat cell RNA spiked in. The CDR3 runs from the conserved cysteine through the conserved F or W. The order of the fields is D gene, clone size, V gene, J gene, CDR3 DNA, CDR3 protein. A D gene is named only where the DNA matches it firmly. Clone size, where shown, is once, few, many, or a class for clones that have expanded.

d_gene: .
abundance: many
v_gene: TRBV20-1
j_gene: TRBJ1-1
CDR3nt: TGCAGTGCTAGGAGTTGGGGGGAACCTGAAGCTTTCTTT
CDR3aa: CSARSWGEPEAFF

d_gene: TRBD1
abundance: many
v_gene: TRBV7-9
j_gene: TRBJ2-7
CDR3nt: TGTGCCAGCAGCTCCCGGGACAGGGGGCCTGACGAGCAGTACTTC
CDR3aa: CASSSRDRGPDEQYF

d_gene: TRBD2
abundance: .
v_gene: TRBV24-1
j_gene: TRBJ2-3
CDR3nt: TGTGCCACCAGTCCGGGACTAGTTCCCGATACGCAGTATTTT
CDR3aa: CATSPGLVPDTQYF

d_gene: TRBD2
abundance: many
v_gene: TRBV7-8
j_gene: TRBJ2-5
CDR3nt: TGTGCCAGCACCACAAGGACTAGCGGGAGGGAGACCCAGTACTTC
CDR3aa: CASTTRTSGRETQYF

d_gene: TRBD2
abundance: many
v_gene: TRBV18
j_gene: TRBJ2-1
CDR3nt: TGTGCCAGCTCACCTGGCTCTAGCGGCTACAATGAGCAGTTCTTC
CDR3aa: CASSPGSSGYNEQFF

d_gene: .
abundance: .
v_gene: TRBV14
j_gene: TRBJ2-2
CDR3nt: TGTGCCAGCAGCCAAGTCGTTCTAGGGCTACACGGGGAGCTGTTTTTT
CDR3aa: CASSQVVLGLHGELFF

d_gene: TRBD2
abundance: .
v_gene: TRBV6-6
j_gene: TRBJ2-1
CDR3nt: TGTGCCAGCAGTTACGTCCTCTCTAGCGGCAATGAGCAGCTCTTC
CDR3aa: CASSYVLSSGNEQLF

d_gene: TRBD1
abundance: many
v_gene: TRBV4-3
j_gene: TRBJ2-1
CDR3nt: TGCGCCAGCAGCCAAGATAAGGGACAGCTTAATTACAATGAGCAGTTCTTC
CDR3aa: CASSQDKGQLNYNEQFF

d_gene: .
abundance: .
v_gene: TRBV25-1
j_gene: TRBJ1-6
CDR3nt: TGTGCCAGCAGTGAAAGAAGCTCCTATAATTCACCCCTCCACTTT
CDR3aa: CASSERSSYNSPLHF

d_gene: TRBD1
abundance: .
v_gene: TRBV27
j_gene: TRBJ1-1
CDR3nt: TGTGCCAGCAGTCACTGGACAGGTAACACTGGAGCTTTCTTT
CDR3aa: CASSHWTGNTGAFF